This TCR beta chain was documented in a study of blood T cells in healthy people across ages. Germline values: CDR1 LNHNV, CDR2 YYDKDF (reference sequence). The CDR3 runs to 14 residues. V was shortened by 5 bases and J by 8 bases, with 15 bases between the two germline ends. A second roughly 6 to 12 cycle PCR used barcoded and J-beta primers. Every molecule of cDNA carried a tag from a template-switch adaptor with 12 random nucleotides. Every sample produced at least 2.5 million CDR3-containing paired-end reads. TCRdb re-analysed the 5' RACE reads in MiXCR, keeping a single row per CDR3 protein. The sample lists hundreds of thousands of distinct CDR3 sequences, over 40% occurring once. Total RNA extraction produced at least 5.5 micrograms (per sample) for the study. Study-wide results and limits: PBMCs left unsorted prevented a conclusive naive versus antigen-experienced comparison.

This clonotype has more than one count but fewer than ten. Its specificity is not known. The receptor comes from a woman of 80 years or more in good health. The V and J genes are TRBV15 and TRBJ2-2; D may be TRBD1 (5 bases). Sequenced: blood. Written as DNA, the CDR3 is TGTGCCACCAGCCAGGACACCTTCTGGGGGGAGCTGTTTTTT. This encodes CATSQDTFWGELFF.